A selection of T cell receptor beta chains follows, all from one sample in a study of T cells after somatic rescue of genetic block. The repertoire was sequenced with immunoSEQ multiplex PCR; TCRdb's copy has only in-frame clones and lacks some. This table has approximately 88,000 clones, more than 80% appearing once. Sequenced material: peripheral blood mononuclear cells (PBMCs). Receptors originate from a woman between 18 and 30 years old. The CDR3 runs from the conserved cysteine through the conserved F or W. The D gene is left open where the match is weak. Expanded clones are given a class, and other clones once, few, many or no size at all.

V gene	clone size	D gene	CDR3 length	J gene	CDR3 protein	CDR3 DNA
TRBV28	once	.	11	TRBJ1-1	CASRYQARAFF	TGTGCCAGCAGGTACCAGGCGCGCGCTTTCTTT
TRBV5-1	.	.	14	TRBJ2-3	CASSTPLATDTQYF	TGCGCCAGCAGCACCCCTTTGGCAACAGATACGCAGTATTTT
TRBV28	.	.	14	TRBJ1-2	CASGAGTRIYGYTF	TGTGCCAGCGGAGCCGGGACGAGAATTTATGGCTACACCTTC
TRBV11-3	once	TRBD2	17	TRBJ2-1	CASSRNPGDYPYNEQFF	TGTGCCAGCAGCCGTAACCCCGGGGACTACCCCTACAATGAGCAGTTCTTC
TRBV4-2	.	.	14	TRBJ2-1	CASNRERASDEQFF	TGTGCCAGCAACCGAGAGAGGGCCTCAGATGAGCAGTTCTTC
TRBV30	few	TRBD1	14	TRBJ2-2	CAWDGQGGVGELFF	TGTGCCTGGGATGGACAGGGGGGAGTCGGGGAGCTGTTTTTT
TRBV9	.	.	11	TRBJ2-1	CASSERNEQFF	TGTGCCAGCAGCGAGCGCAATGAGCAGTTCTTC
TRBV4-2	.	TRBD1	16	TRBJ2-1	CASSPTGQDPYNEQFF	TGTGCCAGCAGCCCTACGGGACAGGACCCATACAATGAGCAGTTCTTC
TRBV14	.	TRBD1	15	TRBJ1-2	CASSHDRGRLYGYTF	TGTGCCAGCAGCCACGACAGGGGTCGACTCTATGGCTACACCTTC
TRBV28	.	TRBD1	16	TRBJ2-1	CASSSPPGTGVNEQFF	TGTGCCAGCAGCTCCCCCCCCGGGACAGGGGTCAATGAGCAGTTCTTC
TRBV4-2	.	TRBD1	16	TRBJ2-1	CASSQGRQGLSNEQFF	TGTGCCAGCAGCCAAGGAAGACAGGGTCTTTCCAATGAGCAGTTCTTC
TRBV9	.	.	13	TRBJ2-7	CASSVGGSYEQYF	TGTGCCAGCAGCGTGGGAGGATCCTACGAGCAGTACTTC
TRBV28	.	TRBD1	16	TRBJ2-6	CASSFTGGAGANVLTF	TGTGCCAGCAGTTTCACAGGGGGCGCTGGGGCCAACGTCCTGACTTTC
TRBV5-6	.	TRBD1	15	TRBJ1-4	CASSWGQLHPTKLFF	TGTGCCAGCAGCTGGGGACAGCTCCATCCAACAAAACTGTTTTTT
TRBV28	.	.	16	TRBJ2-5	CASSTAGSAPRETQYF	TGTGCCAGCAGCACCGCCGGCAGCGCTCCTAGGGAGACCCAGTACTTC
TRBV6-6	.	.	15	TRBJ1-3	CASSYMGISGNTIYF	TGTGCCAGCAGTTACATGGGGATTTCTGGAAACACCATATATTTT
TRBV18	.	.	13	TRBJ2-1	CASSQIREVEQFF	TGTGCCAGCTCACAGATTCGAGAGGTTGAGCAGTTCTTC
TRBV29-1	.	.	12	TRBJ2-7	CSVEGWGDEQYF	TGCAGCGTTGAAGGGTGGGGGGACGAGCAGTACTTC
TRBV5-1	.	.	14	TRBJ1-4	CASRDSATNEKLFF	TGCGCCAGCAGGGACAGTGCAACTAATGAAAAACTGTTTTTT
TRBV2	.	.	13	TRBJ1-6	CATHVGPDSPLHF	TGTGCCACCCACGTAGGGCCGGATTCACCCCTCCACTTT
TRBV30	.	TRBD2	13	TRBJ2-7	CAYDLLAGAGQYF	TGTGCCTATGACCTTCTAGCGGGAGCCGGGCAGTACTTC
TRBV9	.	.	16	TRBJ2-7	CASSVEGGGPPYEQYF	TGTGCCAGCAGCGTAGAGGGGGGAGGCCCTCCCTACGAGCAGTACTTC
TRBV7-9	.	.	15	TRBJ1-1	CASTPLGALGTEAFF	TGTGCCAGCACCCCTTTAGGGGCGCTAGGGACTGAAGCTTTCTTT
TRBV28	few	TRBD1	14	TRBJ1-5	CASRDRRRNQPQHF	TGTGCCAGCCGGGACAGACGGCGCAATCAGCCCCAGCATTTT
TRBV28	.	TRBD1	12	TRBJ2-7	CASSLGQLEQYF	TGTGCCAGCAGCCTGGGACAGCTCGAGCAGTACTTC
TRBV10-3	medium-sized	.	12	TRBJ1-5	CAISPNNQPQHF	TGTGCCATCAGCCCAAACAATCAGCCCCAGCATTTT
TRBV28	.	TRBD2	17	TRBJ2-3	CASAPISGLGVLDTQYF	TGTGCCAGCGCCCCCATCTCCGGACTAGGGGTTCTGGATACGCAGTATTTT
TRBV10-3	once	.	13	TRBJ1-2	CAISERDRLGYTF	TGTGCCATCAGTGAGAGAGATCGCTTAGGCTACACCTTC
TRBV7-6	.	.	16	TRBJ2-2	CASSRDERVSPGELFF	TGTGCCAGCAGCCGGGACGAAAGGGTCAGCCCCGGGGAGCTGTTTTTT